The entry below describes one TCR beta chain. The data are from a study of T cell responses to AZD1222 COVID-19 vaccine. The CDR3 length is 13 residues. The V and J ends lost 6 bases and 2 bases respectively, with 11 bases between them. The germline V gene has CDR1 MNHEY and CDR2 SVGAGI. Some clones are missing from TCRdb's copy, which holds only in-frame ones; the method was immunoSEQ multiplex PCR. The data show some 150,000 clones, around 85% seen once. Sequenced material: peripheral blood, taken on day 0 of AZD1222 vaccination. The chain combines TRBV6-5 with TRBJ2-7; D is ambiguous. This receptor was taken from an adult in good health. The CDR3 nucleotides read TGTGCCAGCAGAAGTACTTTAACCTACGAGCAGTACTTC. This sequence encodes CASRSTLTYEQYF.